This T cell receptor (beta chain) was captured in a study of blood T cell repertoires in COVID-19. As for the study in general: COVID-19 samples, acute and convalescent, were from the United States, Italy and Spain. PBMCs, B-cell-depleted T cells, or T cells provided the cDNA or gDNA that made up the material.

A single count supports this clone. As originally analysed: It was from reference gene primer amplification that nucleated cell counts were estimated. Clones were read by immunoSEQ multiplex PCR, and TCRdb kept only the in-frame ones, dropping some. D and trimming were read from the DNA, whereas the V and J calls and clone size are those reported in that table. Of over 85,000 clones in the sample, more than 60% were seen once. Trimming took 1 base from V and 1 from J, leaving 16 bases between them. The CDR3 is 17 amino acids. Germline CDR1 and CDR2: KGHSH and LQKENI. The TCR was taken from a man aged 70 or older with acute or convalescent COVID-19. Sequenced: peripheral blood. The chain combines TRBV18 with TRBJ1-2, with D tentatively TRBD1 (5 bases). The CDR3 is CASSPRVGADINYGYTF. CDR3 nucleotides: TGTGCCAGCTCACCACGCGTTGGGGCGGACATTAACTATGGCTACACCTTC.